The clone carrying this T cell receptor beta chain was counted between two and nine times. The data belong to a study of glioma-infiltrating T cells after dendritic cell vaccination. The overall study: Treatment, given 2003 to 2012, was autologous tumor lysate-pulsed dendritic cell vaccination.

The data were produced by immunoSEQ multiplex PCR, yet TCRdb's version contains in-frame clones alone and is incomplete. The table lists approximately 36,000 clones, just under 85% of them singletons. None of the glioblastoma patients had an isocitrate dehydrogenase mutation. This TCR derives from a human donor with glioblastoma. The sample was blood, taken before dendritic cell vaccination.

CDR3 nucleotides: TGTGCCAGCAGGGGACAGGACTCGACGCTGGCTGAGCAGTACTTC. This codes for CASRGQDSTLAEQYF. The rearrangement joins TRBV5-6 to TRBJ2-7, with 8 bases identical to TRBD1. Trimming at V came to 5 bases and at J to 7 bases, leaving 14 bases not matched to a gene. CDR3 length equals 15 residues. Germline V gene data show CDR1 as SGHDT and CDR2 as YYEEEE.